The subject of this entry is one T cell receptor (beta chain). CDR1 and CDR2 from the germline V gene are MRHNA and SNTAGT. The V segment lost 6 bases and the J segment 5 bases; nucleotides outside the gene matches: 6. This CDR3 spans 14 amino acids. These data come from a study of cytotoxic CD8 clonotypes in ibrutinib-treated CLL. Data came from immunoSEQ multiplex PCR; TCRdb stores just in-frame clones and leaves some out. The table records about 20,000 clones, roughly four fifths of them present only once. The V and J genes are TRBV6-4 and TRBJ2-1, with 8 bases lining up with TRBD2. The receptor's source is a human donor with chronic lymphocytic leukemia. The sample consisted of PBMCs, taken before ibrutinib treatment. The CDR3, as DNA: TGTGCCAGCAGCGCCGGGACTAGGAACAATGAGCAGTTCTTC. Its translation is CASSAGTRNNEQFF.